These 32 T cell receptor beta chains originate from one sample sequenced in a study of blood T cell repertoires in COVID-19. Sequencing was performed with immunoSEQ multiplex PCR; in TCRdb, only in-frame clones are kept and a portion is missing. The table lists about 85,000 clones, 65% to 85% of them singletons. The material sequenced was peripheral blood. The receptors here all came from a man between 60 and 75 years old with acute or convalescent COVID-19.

CDR3 sequence (DNA): TGTGCCAGCAGTCGTCAGGGGGCAGGTAATTCACCCCTCCACTTT. Protein: CASSRQGAGNSPLHF. The chain couples TRBV27 to TRBJ1-6; 8 bases line up with TRBD1. Germline V gives CDR1 MNHEY, CDR2 SMNVEV (reference sequence). The CDR3 loop spans 15 amino acids. V lost 5 bases to trimming and J lost 6 bases; unmatched junction nucleotides: 6.

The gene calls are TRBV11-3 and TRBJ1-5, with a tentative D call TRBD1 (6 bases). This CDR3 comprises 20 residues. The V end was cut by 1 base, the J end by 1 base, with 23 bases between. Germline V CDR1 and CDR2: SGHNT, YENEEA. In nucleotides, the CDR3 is TGTGCCAGCAGCTTAGGTTCAGGGGTCGTTTTTTCCAGGAGCAATCAGCCCCAGCATTTT. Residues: CASSLGSGVVFSRSNQPQHF.

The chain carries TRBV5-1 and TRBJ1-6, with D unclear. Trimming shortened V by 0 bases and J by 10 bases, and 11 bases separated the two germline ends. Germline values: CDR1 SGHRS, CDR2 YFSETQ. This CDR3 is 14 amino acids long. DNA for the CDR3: TGCGCCAGCAGCTTGGCGGGGTTCGGCTCACCCCTCCACTTT. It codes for CASSLAGFGSPLHF.

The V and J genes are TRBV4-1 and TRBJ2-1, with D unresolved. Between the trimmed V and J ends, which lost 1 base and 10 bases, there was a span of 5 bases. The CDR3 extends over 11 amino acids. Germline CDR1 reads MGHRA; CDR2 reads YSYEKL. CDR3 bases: TGCGCCAGCAGCCAAGCCGGGGAGCAGTTCTTC. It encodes CASSQAGEQFF.

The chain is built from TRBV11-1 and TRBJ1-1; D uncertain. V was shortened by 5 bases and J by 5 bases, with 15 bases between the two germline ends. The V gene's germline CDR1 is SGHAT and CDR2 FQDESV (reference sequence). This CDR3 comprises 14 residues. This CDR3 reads CASSLGGLSTEAFF. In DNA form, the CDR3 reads TGTGCCAGCAGCCTCGGAGGGCTTTCAACTGAAGCTTTCTTT.

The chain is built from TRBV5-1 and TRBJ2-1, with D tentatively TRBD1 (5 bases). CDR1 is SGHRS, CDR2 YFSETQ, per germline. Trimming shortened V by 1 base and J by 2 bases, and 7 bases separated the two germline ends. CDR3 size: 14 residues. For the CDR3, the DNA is TGCGCCAGCAGCTTGACAGGTCCCTACAATGAGCAGTTCTTC. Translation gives CASSLTGPYNEQFF.

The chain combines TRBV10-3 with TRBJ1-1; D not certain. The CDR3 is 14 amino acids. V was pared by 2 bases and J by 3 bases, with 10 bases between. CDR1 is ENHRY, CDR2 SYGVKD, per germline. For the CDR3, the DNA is TGTGCCATCAGTGAGCTTTTCGGGGACACTGAAGCTTTCTTT. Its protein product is CAISELFGDTEAFF.

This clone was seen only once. CDR3 residues: CASSLGQEKLFF. The CDR3, as DNA: TGTGCCAGCAGCTTAGGTCAAGAAAAACTGTTTTTT. The chain uses TRBV7-9 and TRBJ1-4; D remains ambiguous. V gave up 1 base and J gave up 8 bases, with 5 bases separating them. From germline, CDR1 is SEHNR and CDR2 FQNEAQ (reference sequence). The CDR3 is 12 amino acids.

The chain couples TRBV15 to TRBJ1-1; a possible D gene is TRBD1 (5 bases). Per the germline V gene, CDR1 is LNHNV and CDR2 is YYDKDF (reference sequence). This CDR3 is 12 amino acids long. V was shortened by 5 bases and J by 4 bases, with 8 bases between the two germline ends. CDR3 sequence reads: CATSPQGTEAFF. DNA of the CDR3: TGTGCCACCAGCCCCCAGGGCACTGAAGCTTTCTTT. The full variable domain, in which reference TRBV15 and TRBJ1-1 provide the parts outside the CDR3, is DAMVIQNPRYQVTQFGKPVTLSCSQTLNHNVMYWYQQKSSQAPKLLFHYYDKDFNNEADTPDNFQSRRPNTSFCFLDIRSPGLGDTAMYLCATSPQGTEAFFGQGTRLTVV.

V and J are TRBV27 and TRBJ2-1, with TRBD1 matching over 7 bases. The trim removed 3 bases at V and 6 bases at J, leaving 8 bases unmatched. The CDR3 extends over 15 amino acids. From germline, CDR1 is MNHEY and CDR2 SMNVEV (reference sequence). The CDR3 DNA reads TGTGCCAGCAGTTTCCCGGGCCAGGGGGTCAATGAGCAGTTCTTC. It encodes CASSFPGQGVNEQFF.

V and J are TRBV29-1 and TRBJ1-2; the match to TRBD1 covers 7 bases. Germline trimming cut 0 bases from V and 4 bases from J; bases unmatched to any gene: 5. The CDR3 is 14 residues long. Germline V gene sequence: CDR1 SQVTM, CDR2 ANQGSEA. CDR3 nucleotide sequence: TGCAGCGTTGAAGATCACAGGGGAGGCTATGGCTACACCTTC. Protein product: CSVEDHRGGYGYTF.

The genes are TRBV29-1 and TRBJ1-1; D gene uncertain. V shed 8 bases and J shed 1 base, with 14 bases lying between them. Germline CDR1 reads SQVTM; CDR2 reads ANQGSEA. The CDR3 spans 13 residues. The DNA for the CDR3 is TGCAGCTCATCCGGGGTAAAGAACACTGAAGCTTTCTTT. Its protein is CSSSGVKNTEAFF.

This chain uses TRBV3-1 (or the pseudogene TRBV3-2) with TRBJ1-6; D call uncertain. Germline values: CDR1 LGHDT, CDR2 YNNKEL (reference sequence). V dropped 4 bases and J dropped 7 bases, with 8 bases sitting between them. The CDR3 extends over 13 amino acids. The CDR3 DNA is TGTGCCAGCAGCCCCCAACAGAATTCACCCCTCCACTTT. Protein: CASSPQQNSPLHF.

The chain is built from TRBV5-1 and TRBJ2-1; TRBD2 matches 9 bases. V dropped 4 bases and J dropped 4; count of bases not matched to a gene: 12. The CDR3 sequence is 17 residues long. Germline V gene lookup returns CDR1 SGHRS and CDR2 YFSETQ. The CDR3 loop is CASSSGSLAGPYNEQFF. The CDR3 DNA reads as TGCGCCAGCAGCAGTGGCAGTCTAGCGGGGCCTTACAATGAGCAGTTCTTC.

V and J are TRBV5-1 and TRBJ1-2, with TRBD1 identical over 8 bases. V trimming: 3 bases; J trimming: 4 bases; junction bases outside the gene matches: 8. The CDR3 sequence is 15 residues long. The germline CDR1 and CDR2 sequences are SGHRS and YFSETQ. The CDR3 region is CASSSDREDGYGYTF. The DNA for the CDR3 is TGCGCCAGCAGCTCGGACAGGGAGGATGGCTATGGCTACACCTTC. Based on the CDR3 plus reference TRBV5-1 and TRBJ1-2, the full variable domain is KAGVTQTPRYLIKTRGQQVTLSCSPISGHRSVSWYQQTPGQGLQFLFEYFSETQRNKGNFPGRFSGRQFSNSRSEMNVSTLELGDSALYLCASSSDREDGYGYTFGSGTRLTVV.

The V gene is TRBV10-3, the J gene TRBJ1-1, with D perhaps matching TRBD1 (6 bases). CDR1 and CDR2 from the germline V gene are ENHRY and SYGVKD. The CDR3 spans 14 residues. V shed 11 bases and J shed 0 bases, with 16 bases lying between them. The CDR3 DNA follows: TGTGCCTCAGGGGACACCACAATGAACACTGAAGCTTTCTTT. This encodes CASGDTTMNTEAFF.

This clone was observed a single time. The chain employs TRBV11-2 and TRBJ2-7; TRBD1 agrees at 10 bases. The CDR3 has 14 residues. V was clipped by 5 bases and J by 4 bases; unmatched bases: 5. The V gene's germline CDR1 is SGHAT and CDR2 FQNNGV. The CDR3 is CASSMGQGPYEQYF. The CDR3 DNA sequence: TGTGCCAGCAGCATGGGACAGGGGCCATACGAGCAGTACTTC.

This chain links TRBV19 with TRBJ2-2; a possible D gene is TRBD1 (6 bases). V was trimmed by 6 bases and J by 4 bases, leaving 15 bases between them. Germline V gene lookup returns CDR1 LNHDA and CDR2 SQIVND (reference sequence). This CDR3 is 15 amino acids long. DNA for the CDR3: TGTGCCAGTAGGCTCCGGGACACCGCCACCGGGGAGCTGTTTTTT. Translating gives CASRLRDTATGELFF.

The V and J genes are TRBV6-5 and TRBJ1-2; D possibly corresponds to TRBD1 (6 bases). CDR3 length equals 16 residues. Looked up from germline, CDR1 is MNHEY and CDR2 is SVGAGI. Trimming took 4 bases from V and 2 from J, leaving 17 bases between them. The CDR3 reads CASSSSFAGVNYGYTF. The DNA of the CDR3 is TGTGCCAGCAGTTCTTCCTTTGCAGGGGTGAACTATGGCTACACCTTC.

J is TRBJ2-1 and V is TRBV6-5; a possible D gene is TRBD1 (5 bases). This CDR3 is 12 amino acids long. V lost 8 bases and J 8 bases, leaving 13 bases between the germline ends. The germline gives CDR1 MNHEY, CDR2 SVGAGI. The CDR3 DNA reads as TGTGCCAGCGGTCAGGGCTGGCATGAGCAGTTCTTC. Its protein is CASGQGWHEQFF.

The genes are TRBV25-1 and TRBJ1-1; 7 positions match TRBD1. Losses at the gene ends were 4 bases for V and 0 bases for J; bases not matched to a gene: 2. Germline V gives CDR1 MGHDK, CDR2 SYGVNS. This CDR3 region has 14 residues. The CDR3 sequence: CASSAGGMNTEAFF. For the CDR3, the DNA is TGTGCCAGCAGTGCAGGGGGGATGAACACTGAAGCTTTCTTT.

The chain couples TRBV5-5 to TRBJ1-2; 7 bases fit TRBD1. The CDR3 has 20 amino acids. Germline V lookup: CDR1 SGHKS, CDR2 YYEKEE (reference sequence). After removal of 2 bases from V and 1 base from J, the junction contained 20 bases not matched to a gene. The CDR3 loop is CASSLINPNRRDSHNYGYTF. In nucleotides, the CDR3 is TGTGCCAGCAGCTTAATCAACCCCAACCGGCGGGACAGCCATAACTATGGCTACACCTTC.

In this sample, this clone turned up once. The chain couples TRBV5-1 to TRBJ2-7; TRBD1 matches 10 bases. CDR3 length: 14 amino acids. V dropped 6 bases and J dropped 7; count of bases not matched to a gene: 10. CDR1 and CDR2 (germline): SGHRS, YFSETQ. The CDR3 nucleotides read TGCGCCAGCACCTTAGACAGGGGGCGCGGGGAGCAGTACTTC. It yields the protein CASTLDRGRGEQYF.

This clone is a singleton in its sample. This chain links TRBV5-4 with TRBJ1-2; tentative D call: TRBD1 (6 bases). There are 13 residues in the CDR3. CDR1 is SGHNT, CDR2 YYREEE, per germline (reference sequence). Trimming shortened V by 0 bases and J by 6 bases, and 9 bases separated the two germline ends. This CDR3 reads CASSLDREDGYTF. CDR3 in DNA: TGTGCCAGCAGCTTGGACAGGGAAGATGGCTACACCTTC.

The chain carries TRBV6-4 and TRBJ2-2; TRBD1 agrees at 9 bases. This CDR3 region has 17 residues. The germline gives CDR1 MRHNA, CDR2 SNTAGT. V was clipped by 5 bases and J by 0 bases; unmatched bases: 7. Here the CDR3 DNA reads TGTGCCAGCAGTTTTTCCACAGGGGGCGCGAACACCGGGGAGCTGTTTTTT. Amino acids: CASSFSTGGANTGELFF.

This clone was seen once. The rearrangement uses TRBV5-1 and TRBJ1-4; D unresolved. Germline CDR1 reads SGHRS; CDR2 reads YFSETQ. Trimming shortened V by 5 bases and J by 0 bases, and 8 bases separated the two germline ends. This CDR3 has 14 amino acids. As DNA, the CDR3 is TGCGCCAGCAGAGCCGACACAACTAATGAAAAACTGTTTTTT. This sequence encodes CASRADTTNEKLFF.

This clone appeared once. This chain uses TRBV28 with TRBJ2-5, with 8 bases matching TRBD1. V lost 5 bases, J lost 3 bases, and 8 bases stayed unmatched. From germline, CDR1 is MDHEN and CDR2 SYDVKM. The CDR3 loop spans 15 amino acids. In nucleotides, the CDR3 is TGTGCCAGCAGTGCCTCCCGGACAGGGAAAGAGACCCAGTACTTC. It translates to CASSASRTGKETQYF.

CDR3 DNA: TGCAGTGCTAGTCGGACAGCAACTAATGAAAAACTGTTTTTT. Protein sequence: CSASRTATNEKLFF. The genes are TRBV20-1 and TRBJ1-4; D might be TRBD1 (6 bases). Germline assignment: CDR1 DFQATT and CDR2 SNEGSKA (reference sequence). CDR3 length: 14 residues. V was pared by 3 bases and J by 0 bases, with 8 bases between.

CDR3 nucleotide sequence: TGTGCCAGCAGCTTACCAGCGGGGGGATCCTACGAGCAGTACTTC. Amino acid sequence: CASSLPAGGSYEQYF. The J gene is TRBJ2-7, the V gene TRBV11-2, with 9 bases lining up with TRBD2. The V gene end was trimmed by 2 bases and the J gene end by 1 base; junction bases not matched to a gene: 3. Germline V gene data show CDR1 as SGHAT and CDR2 as FQNNGV. This CDR3 comprises 15 residues.

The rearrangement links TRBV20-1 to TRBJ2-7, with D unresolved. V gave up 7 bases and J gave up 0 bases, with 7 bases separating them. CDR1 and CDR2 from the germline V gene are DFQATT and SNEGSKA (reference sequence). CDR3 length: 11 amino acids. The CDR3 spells CSVLDSYEQYF. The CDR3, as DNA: TGCAGTGTTTTAGACTCCTACGAGCAGTACTTC.

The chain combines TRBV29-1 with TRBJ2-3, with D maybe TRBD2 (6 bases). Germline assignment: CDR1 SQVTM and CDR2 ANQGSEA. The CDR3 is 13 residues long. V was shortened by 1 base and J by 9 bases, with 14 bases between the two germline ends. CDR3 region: CSVEGPLARTQYF. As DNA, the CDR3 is TGCAGCGTTGAAGGCCCCCTAGCGAGGACGCAGTATTTT.

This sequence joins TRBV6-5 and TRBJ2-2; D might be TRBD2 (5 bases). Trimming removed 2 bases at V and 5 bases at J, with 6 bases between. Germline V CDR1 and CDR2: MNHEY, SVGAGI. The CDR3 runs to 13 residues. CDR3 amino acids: CASSYRRTGELFF. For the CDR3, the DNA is TGTGCCAGCAGTTACAGGAGGACCGGGGAGCTGTTTTTT.